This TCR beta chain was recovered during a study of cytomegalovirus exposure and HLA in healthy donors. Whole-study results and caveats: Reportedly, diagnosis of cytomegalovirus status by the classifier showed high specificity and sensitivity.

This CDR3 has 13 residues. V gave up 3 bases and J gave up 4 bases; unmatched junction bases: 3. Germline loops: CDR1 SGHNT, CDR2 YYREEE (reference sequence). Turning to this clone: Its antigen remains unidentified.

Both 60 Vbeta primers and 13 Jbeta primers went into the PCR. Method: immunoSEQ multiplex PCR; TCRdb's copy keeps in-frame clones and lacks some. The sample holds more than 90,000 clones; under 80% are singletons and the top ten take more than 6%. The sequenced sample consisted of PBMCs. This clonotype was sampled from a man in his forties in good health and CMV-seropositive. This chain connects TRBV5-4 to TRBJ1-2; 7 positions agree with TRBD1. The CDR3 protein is CASSSTGAYGYTF. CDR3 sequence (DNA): TGTGCCAGCAGCTCTACAGGGGCCTATGGCTACACCTTC.